Listed below are T cell receptor beta chains from one sample, sequenced in a study of Ad26.COV2.S vaccination and SARS-CoV-2 variants. TCRdb keeps only in-frame clones here, not all; method: immunoSEQ multiplex PCR. The repertoire has 350,000 to 500,000 clones, 80% to 95% of them found once; the top ten carry 4.3%. The material sequenced was peripheral blood, taken in a trial of Ad26.COV2.S vaccine versus placebo. The source of these receptors is a person between 18 and 60 years old who received the Ad26.COV2.S COVID-19 vaccine or a placebo. Both conserved end residues are part of each CDR3.

cdr3_length v_call cdr3_aa
16 TRBV27 CASSLFGGSSYNEQFF
12 TRBV28 CASSLSQETQYF
15 TRBV9 CASSPEGQGVNEQFF
14 TRBV5-4 CASSGTSGYNEQFF
15 TRBV3-1/TRBV3-2 CASSKRSANTGELFF
19 TRBV6-2/TRBV6-3 CASSYLRTPGQGSGNTIYF
14 TRBV5-4 CASSPGTSGTTQYF
12 TRBV2 CASSGGDYGYTF
12 TRBV3-1/TRBV3-2 CASSLVKETQYF
15 TRBV5-1 CASATDSVTYNEQFF
15 TRBV11-3 CASSLRTGVTGELFF
15 TRBV10-3 CAISESTGLGETQYF
12 TRBV6-5 CASGQLGNTQYF
13 TRBV2 CASISGARETQYF
12 TRBV10-3 CAISEGRYEQYF
14 TRBV24-1 CATSDPAGAGEQYF
13 TRBV5-1 CASSLERGYEQYF
15 TRBV9 CASSVSAGRTGELFF
14 TRBV6-1 CASSEGAGGQPQHF
15 TRBV28 CASSVGGAGTDTQYF
16 TRBV27 CASSLSPSGRADTQYF
16 TRBV27 CASKYKDGPRVFEQYF
13 TRBV5-6 CASIGTGAEDYTF
14 TRBV11-3 CASSFGGSQETQYF
14 TRBV19 CASRPSQGTDTQYF
16 TRBV14 CASSHLGQGINEKLFF
12 TRBV6-5 CASSTGKDGYTF
12 TRBV2 CASSRQAYEQYF
19 TRBV28 CASSLNHLVISSSYNEQFF
12 TRBV24-1 CTTSDYQEGYTF
13 TRBV28 CASSLHKDSVLTF
13 TRBV7-3 CASSLNGNNEQFF
16 TRBV14 CASSQDERSSYNEQFF
15 TRBV7-8 CASSLGLRSGDTQYF
19 TRBV4-1 CASSQDPQEPPRSYNEQFF
13 TRBV7-9 CASSRKGVYEQYF
14 TRBV28 CASRRPASSYEQYF
13 TRBV27 CASSGQGRTPLHF
14 TRBV27 CASSPGHRFYEQYF
13 TRBV5-8 CASSLGSTDTQYF
15 TRBV19 CASSAITGGQETQYF
10 TRBV6-2/TRBV6-3 CASSRYEQYF
15 TRBV11-2 CASSFGTRNTGELFF
13 TRBV18 CASSPQRDQPQHF
17 TRBV29-1 CSVAPPRAVGSYNEQFF
16 TRBV19 CASSIVAGRTNEKLFF
14 TRBV6-5 CASRRGGVTDTQYF
16 TRBV9 CASSVGETSGIREQFF
14 TRBV28 CASSLFRYNGELFF
14 TRBV18 CASSRGQGSETQYF
14 TRBV10-1 CASSAGWHPCKAFF
16 TRBV23-1 CASSQRLDRGLEKLFF
14 TRBV5-1 CASSFVGDFGELFF
16 TRBV13 CASSSPGREGTDTQYF
15 TRBV18 CASSLNRGQYYEQYF
20 TRBV19 CASSSYPLGQGANMNTEAFF
14 TRBV6-4 CASSDREGAGEQYF
14 TRBV7-2 CASSLVSGYNEQFF
14 TRBV6-5 CASSRTPGFETQYF